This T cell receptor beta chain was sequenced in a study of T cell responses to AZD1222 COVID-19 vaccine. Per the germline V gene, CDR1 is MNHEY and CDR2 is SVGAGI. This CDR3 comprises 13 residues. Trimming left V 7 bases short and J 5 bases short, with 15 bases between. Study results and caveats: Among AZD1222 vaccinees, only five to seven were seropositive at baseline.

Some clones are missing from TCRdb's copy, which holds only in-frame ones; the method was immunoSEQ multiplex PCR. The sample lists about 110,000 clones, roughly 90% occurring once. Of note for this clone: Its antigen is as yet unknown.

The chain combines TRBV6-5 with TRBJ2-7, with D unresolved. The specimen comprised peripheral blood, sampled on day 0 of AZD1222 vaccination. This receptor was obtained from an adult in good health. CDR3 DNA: TGTGCCAGCACGACTTGGGGTGGCCACGAGCAGTACTTC. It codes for CASTTWGGHEQYF.